What follows are 2 T cell receptor beta chains derived from one specimen sequenced in a study of radiation and T cells in renal cell carcinoma. Sequencing was performed with immunoSEQ multiplex PCR; in TCRdb, only in-frame clones are kept and a portion is missing. The sample shows 150,000 or so clones, about 87% of them seen only once. Time point denoted: baseline pretreatment blood. Treatment indicated: 15 Gy SBRT to primary tumor, nephrectomy 4 weeks later. Sequencing was performed on blood, taken from a patient whose treatment included radiotherapy and nephrectomy. The receptor source for this set is a woman in her sixties or seventies with renal cell carcinoma.

The chain recombines TRBV6-5 with TRBJ2-4; 8 bases align to TRBD2. CDR1 MNHEY and CDR2 SVGAGI come from the germline V gene. V was pared by 5 bases and J by 9 bases, with 3 bases of the junction left unmatched. The CDR3 spans 12 residues. The CDR3 region has the DNA TGTGCCAGCAGTGTCAGCGGGGGCATTCAGTACTTC. This translates into CASSVSGGIQYF.

The chain combines TRBV5-5 with TRBJ2-5, with 7 nucleotides matching TRBD2. V lost 3 bases and J lost 1; bases outside the gene matches: 0. This CDR3 has 13 residues. In germline, CDR1 is SGHKS, CDR2 YYEKEE (reference sequence). The CDR3 loop is CASSWTSQETQYF. DNA of the CDR3: TGTGCCAGCAGCTGGACTAGCCAAGAGACCCAGTACTTC.